The subject of this entry is one TCR beta chain. The target antigen is unknown. With V trimmed by 5 bases and J by 2 bases, 8 bases remained unmatched. CDR3 size: 14 residues. Germline assignment: CDR1 SQVTM and CDR2 ANQGSEA. This sample was taken from a study of blood T cells in healthy people across ages. Study-level results: More naive CD4+ cells and higher diversity marked long-lived donors relative to aged donors.

PCR was performed a second time for roughly 7 to 12 cycles using a sample-barcoded 5' primer and a J-beta primer mix. TCRdb reprocessed the 5' RACE reads with MiXCR, giving one entry per CDR3 protein. The data hold about 680,000 distinct CDR3 sequences, with approximately 50% observed a single time. The sequence derives from a woman aged 55-70 years in good health. The chain links TRBV29-1 to TRBJ2-5; 7 bases fit TRBD2. Sequencing used blood. The CDR3 bases are TGCAGCGTTTACCAGGGAGGGACTCAAGAGACCCAGTACTTC. Encoded protein: CSVYQGGTQETQYF.